This T cell receptor (beta chain) appears in the sequencing data of a study of T cell repertoires in cytomegalovirus infection. TCRdb analysed the reads with MiXCR anew, one entry per CDR3 protein. The sample yields more than 150,000 distinct CDR3 sequences, roughly 20% seen once. This clonotype was seen a handful of times. The V and J ends lost 11 bases and 5 bases respectively, with 23 bases between them. The CDR3 contains 15 residues. CDR1 MNHNS and CDR2 SASEGT come from the germline V gene. This sequence joins TRBV6-1 and TRBJ2-3; no clear D. This clonotype originated in a human donor in good health (CMV status not recorded). Some clones in this sample may be carry-over from other donors' samples. Specimen: PBMCs. The CDR3, as DNA: TGTGCCGTTTCAGTCGGACGTATAATAGGAGATACGCAGTATTTT. Protein product: CAVSVGRIIGDTQYF.